The subject of this entry is one TCR beta chain. This receptor's antigen is unknown. An end of the junction does not agree with germline; a read error may underlie this. The entry originates in a study of T-cell memory formation after mild COVID-19 (dated by TCRdb to about 2021). Study-wide context: Most TCR sequence clusters were specific to one of the two donors. In a couple of donors, T-cell clones that expanded and contracted after mild COVID-19 were tracked by sequencing TCRalpha and TCRbeta repertoires over time. The cohort was made up of two young adult volunteers, one female and one male, who were previously healthy. Overall study outcomes, separate from this receptor: Contracting CD4+ clones were found mainly in CM and EM memory subsets, while CD8+ clones were enriched in EMRA. The detection of some responding clones in pre-infection memory suggests that pre-existing cross-reactive memory T cells joined the SARS-CoV-2 response. Only a couple of mild cases were covered in the study, and larger cohorts including severe cases with pre-infection samples were considered necessary. The second-wave clones that peaked on day 37 were not confirmed to be SARS-CoV-2 specific. Balanced CD4/CD8 phenotypes were observed for clones contracting from day 15 to 85, whereas a bias towards CD4+ was observed for a second wave of clones expanding from day 15 to 37.

The germline V gene provides CDR1 SGHNT and CDR2 YENEEA. The CDR3 has 16 amino acids, counting the end cysteine and phenylalanine. Only CDR3 DNA is held: 48 bases, read in frame from base 1. PBMCs were isolated by Ficoll-Paque density gradient centrifugation. Sequencing used an Illumina NovaSeq 6000. TCRalpha and TCRbeta cDNA libraries were constructed by 5'RACE with constant-segment primers, with sample barcodes and unique molecular identifiers being introduced. Trizol reagent was used to extract RNA from every sample. The libraries were amplified in two PCR steps, and the second step added a second sample barcode and Illumina TruSeq adapters. The libraries were sequenced on an Illumina NovaSeq using 2 x 150 bp paired-end reads. As for how the authors treated the data: Reads were demultiplexed and collapsed into UMI-guided consensus sequences with migec v1.2.7. Using mixcr v2.1.11, UMI consensuses were aligned to TRA and TRB V and J templates and then assembled into clonotypes. Expanded or contracted clonotypes were those called significant by both edgeR and NoisET, with noise models trained on biological replicates. edgeR calls used a false discovery rate-adjusted p below 0.01 and a log2 fold-change threshold of 1. As an exploratory analysis of dynamics, PCA with hierarchical clustering was applied to max-normalized trajectories of the 1000 most abundant clonotypes. Separately sequenced CD4+ and CD8+ repertoires were used to assign a CD4 or CD8 phenotype to each responding clone. TCRdb passed the public sequencing reads through fastp at Q25 and MiXCR, retaining productive beta sequences. Each entry is one CDR3 protein sequence, shown with its most common DNA and genes. It is TCRdb's table, rather than the study itself, that gives the V and J calls and clone size. This sample comprises 160,000 or so distinct CDR3 sequences, roughly 30% of them detected only once. The ten largest clones add up to about 12% of the sample.

Recombination linked TRBV11-3 to TRBJ2-7, with the D gene possibly TRBD1 or TRBD2, each one fitting 7 bases. The origin of this receptor is an adult woman who had mild COVID-19 (a few samples of this study predate the infection). The sample titles of this study are shuffled in the database, so cell type and time point are left out; the donor was told from shared clones. The sequencing input was PBMCs or a T cell subset sorted from them (not recorded which). The encoded CDR3 is CASSVTGTMPPYEQYF. The nucleotide sequence reads as follows: TGTGCAAGCAGCGTGACAGGGACTATGCCTCCCTACGAGCAGTACTTC.